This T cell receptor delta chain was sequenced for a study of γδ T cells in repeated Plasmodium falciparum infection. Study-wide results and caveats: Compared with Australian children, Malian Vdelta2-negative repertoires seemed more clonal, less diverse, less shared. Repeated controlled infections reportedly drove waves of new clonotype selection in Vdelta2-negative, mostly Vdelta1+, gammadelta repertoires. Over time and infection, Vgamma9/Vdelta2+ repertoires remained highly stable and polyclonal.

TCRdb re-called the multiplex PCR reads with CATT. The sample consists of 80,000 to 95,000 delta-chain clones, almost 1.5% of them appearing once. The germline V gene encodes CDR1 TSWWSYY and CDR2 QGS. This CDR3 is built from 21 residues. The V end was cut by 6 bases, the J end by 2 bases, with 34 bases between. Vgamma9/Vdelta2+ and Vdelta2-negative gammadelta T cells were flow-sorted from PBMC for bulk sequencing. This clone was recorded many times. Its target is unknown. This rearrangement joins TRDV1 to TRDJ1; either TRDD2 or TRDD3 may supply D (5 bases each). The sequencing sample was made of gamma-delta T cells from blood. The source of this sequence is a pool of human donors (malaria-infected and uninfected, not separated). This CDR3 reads CALGSRSLRGFPAQGTDKLIF. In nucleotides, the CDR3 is TGTGCTCTTGGTTCGAGGAGCCTACGGGGGTTTCCGGCCCAAGGGACCGATAAACTCATCTTT.